This is a list of T cell receptor beta chains from one sample in a study of identifying expanded T cells in peripheral blood. TCRdb keeps only in-frame clones here, not all; method: immunoSEQ multiplex PCR. The data contain some 95,000 clones, 88% of them seen just once; the ten biggest clones take up under 6%. Sequencing used blood. These receptors were collected from a person aged 18 to 75 in good health. CDR3s include the opening cysteine and the closing phenylalanine or tryptophan. The order of the fields is D gene, J gene, V gene, clone size, CDR3 DNA, CDR3 protein. A D gene is named only where the DNA matches it firmly. Only part of the rows carry a size: once, few, many, or a class if the clone is expanded.

NA,TRBJ2-7,TRBV19,NA,TGTGCCAGTACACTTTCGGGGGATAGAGGCGAGCAGTACTTC,CASTLSGDRGEQYF
TRBD2,TRBJ2-7,TRBV19,NA,TGTGCCAGCGGGGGGGGAAGTTACGAGCAGTACTTC,CASGGGSYEQYF
NA,TRBJ1-3,TRBV29-1,once,TGCAGCGTAGCCACAACTCGAAACACCATATATTTT,CSVATTRNTIYF
NA,TRBJ2-7,TRBV7-6,NA,TGTGCCAGCAGCTTAGGTACAGGGCAAGACTACGAGCAGTACTTC,CASSLGTGQDYEQYF
NA,TRBJ1-6,TRBV7-9,NA,TGTGCCAGCAGCTTAGGAGCCCTACAGGGAAGCCTTAATTCACCCCTCCACTTT,CASSLGALQGSLNSPLHF
TRBD2,TRBJ2-1,TRBV11-3,NA,TGTGCCAGCAGCTTAGGGACTAGCGGGAGCAATGAGCAGTTCTTC,CASSLGTSGSNEQFF
NA,TRBJ2-7,TRBV6-6,NA,TGTGCCAGCAGTTGGGGGGCCGCGGGGTACGAGCAGTACTTC,CASSWGAAGYEQYF
TRBD1,TRBJ1-5,TRBV15,NA,TGTGCCACCAGCAGTACCGGGACAGTCTTCAGCAATCAGCCCCAGCATTTT,CATSSTGTVFSNQPQHF
TRBD1,TRBJ1-1,TRBV29-1,NA,TGCAGCACAAAGGACAGGAGGAGGCCTGAAGCTTTCTTT,CSTKDRRRPEAFF
NA,TRBJ1-1,TRBV12-5,NA,TGTGCTAGTGGTTTCCGACTCGGAGGCGACACTGAAGCTTTCTTT,CASGFRLGGDTEAFF
NA,TRBJ2-3,TRBV29-1,NA,TGCAGCGTTGATTTAGGGGGCACAGATACGCAGTATTTT,CSVDLGGTDTQYF
NA,TRBJ1-1,TRBV5-1,NA,TGCGCCAGCAGCTTGACTGCGACAGCCAACACTGAAGCTTTCTTT,CASSLTATANTEAFF
NA,TRBJ1-5,TRBV27,NA,TGTGCCAGCAGTTTACAGGGAAGCAATCAGCCCCAGCATTTT,CASSLQGSNQPQHF
NA,TRBJ1-5,TRBV19,NA,TGTGCCAGTAGTCCCACGGCTTATAGCAATCAGCCCCAGCATTTT,CASSPTAYSNQPQHF
NA,TRBJ2-7,TRBV19,NA,TGTGCCAGTAGTATAGGGGGCGGCGGCTCCTACGAGCAGTACTTC,CASSIGGGGSYEQYF
NA,TRBJ1-1,TRBV19,NA,TGTGCCAGTCGGTTTGGGGAGAACACTGAAGCTTTCTTT,CASRFGENTEAFF
NA,TRBJ2-7,TRBV27,NA,TGTGCCAGCAGTTTAAACGGCTATCCATCCTACGAGCAGTACTTC,CASSLNGYPSYEQYF
TRBD2,TRBJ2-1,TRBV6-1,once,TGTGCCAGCCGAACTAGCGGGAGGGCATTCGATGAGCAGTTCTTC,CASRTSGRAFDEQFF
TRBD2,TRBJ2-7,TRBV7-2,NA,TGTGCCAGCAGCCCCCCACTAGCGGGACACTCCTACGAGCAGTACTTC,CASSPPLAGHSYEQYF
NA,TRBJ1-1,TRBV6-5,NA,TGTGCCACTCAAGATATAACAACGAACACTGAAGCTTTCTTT,CATQDITTNTEAFF
NA,TRBJ2-5,TRBV4-3,NA,TGCGCCAGCAGCCAAGGCCAGAGGGAAGAGACCCAGTACTTC,CASSQGQREETQYF
TRBD1,TRBJ2-2,TRBV19,few,TGTGCCAGTACCCCGAGGACAGGGGGTATAGTCGGGGAGCTGTTTTTT,CASTPRTGGIVGELFF
NA,TRBJ1-1,TRBV6-5,few,TGTGCCAGCAGTTACGGGGGGGGGTATGACACTGAAGCTTTCTTT,CASSYGGGYDTEAFF
NA,TRBJ2-5,TRBV5-1,NA,TGCGCCAGCAGCTTTTACACCACTACGGGGGAGACCCAGTACTTC,CASSFYTTTGETQYF
NA,TRBJ2-7,TRBV13,NA,TGTGCCAGCAGCTTGGGGACATCCTCCTACGAGCAGTACTTC,CASSLGTSSYEQYF
NA,TRBJ2-4,TRBV10-2,once,TGCGCCAGCAGTGACACGGGAAGGGCGAGCGTGTACTTC,CASSDTGRASVYF
NA,TRBJ1-6,TRBV5-6,few,TGTGCCAGCAGCTTGGCTGGGTATAATTCACCCCTCCACTTT,CASSLAGYNSPLHF
TRBD1,TRBJ1-1,TRBV10-3,NA,TGTGCCATAGGACAGGGCGGGACTGAAGCTTTCTTT,CAIGQGGTEAFF
NA,TRBJ1-5,TRBV2,NA,TGTGCCAGCAGTGAACGGGGCGCTTTCAATCAGCCCCAGCATTTT,CASSERGAFNQPQHF
NA,TRBJ1-6,TRBV6-5,NA,TGTGCCAGCAGTTACGAAGGGGAAGAGGATTCACCCCTCCACTTT,CASSYEGEEDSPLHF
TRBD2,TRBJ2-5,TRBV6-6,NA,TGTGCCAGCAGTTACAGGGGCGGGGGAGCAGAGACCCAGTACTTC,CASSYRGGGAETQYF
NA,TRBJ2-3,TRBV5-5,NA,TGTGCCAGCAGCTTGGGGGCAGATACGCAGTATTTT,CASSLGADTQYF
TRBD2,TRBJ2-1,TRBV5-6,NA,TGTGCCAGCAGCTTGGCGCCGGGAGGGCCGGGTGAGCAGTTCTTC,CASSLAPGGPGEQFF
NA,TRBJ2-1,TRBV27,NA,TGTGCCAGCAGTTTATTCGGGGGAGGCGTTAGCAGGGGTGTCTTC,CASSLFGGGVSRGVF
TRBD1,TRBJ1-3,TRBV5-6,NA,TGTGCCAGCAGCCAGCCCAAGACAGGGCCCAACACCATATATTTT,CASSQPKTGPNTIYF
TRBD1,TRBJ2-1,TRBV5-1,NA,TGCGCCAGCAGCTTGTCGGACAGGGTACGGAATGAGCAGTTCTTC,CASSLSDRVRNEQFF
TRBD1,TRBJ2-7,TRBV10-3,NA,TGTGCCATCTACGGAGGGACAGGGGTTTCCTACGAGCAGTACTTC,CAIYGGTGVSYEQYF
TRBD2,TRBJ2-5,TRBV11-3,once,TGTGCCAGCAGCACTTTAGGGGAGGGGGAGACCCAGTACTTC,CASSTLGEGETQYF
TRBD1,TRBJ1-4,TRBV2,NA,TGTGCCAGCAGTGAGACAGGGGTTAATGAAAAACTGTTTTTT,CASSETGVNEKLFF
NA,TRBJ2-3,TRBV10-1,NA,TGCGCCAGCAGTGAGTATGGCACCGCAACTGATACGCAGTATTTT,CASSEYGTATDTQYF
TRBD2,TRBJ2-2,TRBV9,NA,TGTGCCAGCACAGGGACTAGCGGGGGCCTCCTCACCGGGGAGCTGTTTTTT,CASTGTSGGLLTGELFF
NA,TRBJ2-7,TRBV6-5,NA,TGTGCCAGCAGTTACTCGGCCAGGGTTTACGAGCAGTACTTC,CASSYSARVYEQYF
TRBD1,TRBJ1-1,TRBV30,NA,TGTGCCTGGAGTGTAGCCAGGGGGCGAGTGACTGAAGCTTTCTTT,CAWSVARGRVTEAFF
TRBD2,TRBJ2-5,TRBV18,once,TGTGCCAGCTCACCTCCAGGGCGACTAGCAAATCGGGAGACCCAGTACTTC,CASSPPGRLANRETQYF
NA,TRBJ1-3,TRBV5-4,few,TGTGCCAGCAGCTTGGTCGGGGCTAACACCATATATTTT,CASSLVGANTIYF
NA,TRBJ2-1,TRBV7-9,few,TGTGCCAGCAGCTTAGGGGTTGGAGGGACAGACAATGAGCAGTTCTTC,CASSLGVGGTDNEQFF
TRBD1,TRBJ2-1,TRBV6-1,NA,TGTGCCAGCAGGATGGGAGCAGGGGGTGGGAATGAGCAGTTCTTC,CASRMGAGGGNEQFF
NA,TRBJ1-1,TRBV12-5,NA,TGTGCTAGTGGTTTGGGTCGGAACACTGAAGCTTTCTTT,CASGLGRNTEAFF
NA,TRBJ1-1,TRBV18,NA,TGTGCCAGCTCACCAGGGACTGAAGCTTTCTTT,CASSPGTEAFF
TRBD1,TRBJ1-1,TRBV18,NA,TGTGCCAGCTCACCCGGGACAGGGGCCATGAGCACTGAAGCTTTCTTT,CASSPGTGAMSTEAFF
NA,TRBJ1-5,TRBV4-2,NA,TGTGCCAGCAGCCAAGGGGGAGCGGGGCAAGGCAATCAGCCCCAGCATTTT,CASSQGGAGQGNQPQHF
NA,TRBJ1-3,TRBV15,NA,TGTGCCACCAGCAGAGATTTTGGTGGAAACACCATATATTTT,CATSRDFGGNTIYF
NA,TRBJ1-1,TRBV15,NA,TGTGCCACCACCCGGAACACTGAAGCTTTCTTT,CATTRNTEAFF
NA,TRBJ2-7,TRBV6-1,NA,TGTGCCAGCGGGCGGGATACGGGTTCCTACGAGCAGTACTTC,CASGRDTGSYEQYF